This T cell receptor beta chain was recorded in a study of blood T cell repertoires in COVID-19. Study in general: Donors in the United States, Italy and Spain gave samples during acute or convalescent COVID-19. From T cells, B-cell-depleted T cells, or PBMCs came the material, which was cDNA or gDNA.

Data came from immunoSEQ multiplex PCR; TCRdb stores just in-frame clones and leaves some out. The table shows about 160,000 clones, with 70% to 80% occurring only once. Trimming shortened V by 6 bases and J by 7 bases, and 13 bases separated the two germline ends. This CDR3 has 11 amino acids. CDR1 is DFQATT, CDR2 SNEGSKA, per germline (reference sequence). The clonotype originates from a man in his sixties with acute or convalescent COVID-19. The specimen was peripheral blood. The rearrangement joins TRBV20-1 to TRBJ2-7, with D unclear. CDR3 nucleotide sequence: TGCAGTGCCACAGACGGTCTGGAGCAGTACTTC. It translates to CSATDGLEQYF.